This entry lists 29 T cell receptor beta chains sequenced from one sample in a study of CXCR3-negative and CXCR3-positive naive CD8 T cells. Libraries were UMI-labeled 5' RACE TRB cDNA. TCRdb re-called the 5' RACE reads; one entry per CDR3 protein, DNA not given. The sample's table shows tens of thousands of distinct CDR3 sequences. The sequenced sample consisted of naive CXCR3- CD8+ T cells from blood. Sample subset: CD45RO-CCR7+CD27+CD95- naive CD8+ T cells lacking CXCR3 (TNR3-). These receptors were taken from a human donor in good health. Some clones in this sample may be carry-over from other donors' samples.

The V and J genes are TRBV12-3 or TRBV12-4 and TRBJ1-5; TCRdb selects TRBD1, and the lack of DNA leaves this call unchecked. This CDR3 comprises 13 residues. The CDR3 region is CASRGTGETTQHF.

V and J are TRBV9 and TRBJ1-1; TCRdb indicates TRBD1, and absent DNA this call remains unverified. Germline-derived CDR1 and CDR2 are SGDLS and YYNGEE. The CDR3 loop spans 14 amino acids. This chain's CDR3 is CASSVEGQNTEAFF. Using reference TRBV9 and TRBJ1-1 for the parts outside the CDR3, the full variable domain is DSGVTQTPKHLITATGQRVTLRCSPRSGDLSVYWYQQSLDQGLQFLIQYYNGEERAKGNILERFSAQQFPDLHSELNLSSLELGDSALYFCASSVEGQNTEAFFGQGTRLTVV.

The rearrangement links TRBV29-1 to TRBJ2-1. The length of the CDR3 is 18 residues. CDR1 is SQVTM and CDR2 is ANQGSEA in the germline V gene. CDR3 sequence reads: CSVEYKQILYQIGNEQFF.

The chain recombines TRBV9 with TRBJ2-5; the TCRdb D gene call, TRBD1, has no DNA to confirm it. Germline values: CDR1 SGDLS, CDR2 YYNGEE. The CDR3 consists of 14 residues. CDR3 sequence: CASSVGDRKETQYF.

V is TRBV7-6 and J is TRBJ1-6; TCRdb's D gene call, TRBD1, goes unchecked for lack of DNA. CDR3 size: 13 residues. Germline lookup yields CDR1 SGHVS and CDR2 FNYEAQ. CDR3: CSSSLDRESPLHF.

The chain carries TRBV15 and TRBJ2-1. This CDR3 contains 15 residues. The V gene's germline CDR1 is LNHNV and CDR2 YYDKDF (reference sequence). The CDR3 region is CATSGNRGSYNEQFF. Full variable domain (rest looked up from reference TRBV15 and TRBJ2-1): DAMVIQNPRYQVTQFGKPVTLSCSQTLNHNVMYWYQQKSSQAPKLLFHYYDKDFNNEADTPDNFQSRRPNTSFCFLDIRSPGLGDTAMYLCATSGNRGSYNEQFFGPGTRLTVL.

The rearrangement joins TRBV27 to TRBJ2-1; TCRdb designates TRBD1, a call that cannot be tested without DNA. Germline V gene sequence: CDR1 MNHEY, CDR2 SMNVEV (reference sequence). There are 14 residues in the CDR3. The CDR3 loop reads CATLGGGLYNEQSF.

The CDR3 region is CASSQDMAANTEAFF. This rearrangement joins TRBV3-1 to TRBJ1-1. CDR1 is LGHDT, CDR2 YNNKEL, per germline (reference sequence). The CDR3 consists of 15 residues.

The V and J genes are TRBV29-1 and TRBJ2-3; lacking DNA, the TRBD2 call made by TCRdb goes unchecked. Germline loops: CDR1 SQVTM, CDR2 ANQGSEA. This CDR3 is built from 12 residues. The CDR3 reads CSVDREADTQYF.

The chain recombines TRBV7-2 with TRBJ2-7; the TCRdb D gene call, TRBD1, has no DNA to confirm it. The CDR3 has 14 residues. The germline gives CDR1 SGHTA, CDR2 FQGNSA. CDR3 amino acids: CASSLEVAQDEQYF.

The rearrangement links TRBV7-2 to TRBJ2-3. The CDR3 covers 12 residues. Germline assignment: CDR1 SGHTA and CDR2 FQGNSA. The CDR3 sequence is CASSLAADTQYF.

The V and J genes are TRBV29-1 and TRBJ2-7; TCRdb names TRBD1, which stays unverified in the absence of DNA. The germline V gene encodes CDR1 SQVTM and CDR2 ANQGSEA. The CDR3 runs to 12 residues. CDR3 amino acids: CSARDSPYEQYF.

The V gene is TRBV20-1, the J gene TRBJ2-3; TCRdb selects TRBD2, and the lack of DNA leaves this call unchecked. This CDR3 is 15 amino acids long. Germline CDR1 and CDR2: DFQATT and SNEGSKA (reference sequence). CDR3 loop: CSAKGEGGESDTQYF.

The chain is built from TRBV7-9 and TRBJ2-2; TCRdb indicates TRBD1, and absent DNA this call remains unverified. The CDR3 is 15 amino acids. The V gene's germline CDR1 is SEHNR and CDR2 FQNEAQ (reference sequence). CDR3 protein: CASSAGGLNTGELFF.

The rearrangement uses TRBV7-9 and TRBJ1-5. This CDR3 region has 15 residues. CDR1 is SEHNR, CDR2 FQNEAQ, per germline (reference sequence). CDR3 protein: CASSLGTGPNQPQHF.

The chain has TRBV5-5 and TRBJ1-2; TCRdb proposes TRBD1, but this gene call is untestable without DNA. Per the germline V gene, CDR1 is SGHKS and CDR2 is YYEKEE (reference sequence). CDR3 length: 14 amino acids. The CDR3 reads CASSFADRVDGYTF.

The genes are TRBV5-6 and TRBJ2-1; TCRdb outputs TRBD1, but without DNA this stays unchecked. The CDR3 totals 15 residues. From germline, CDR1 is SGHDT and CDR2 YYEEEE. The chain's CDR3 is CASSLVDRQYNEQFF.

This chain links TRBV28 with TRBJ2-3; TCRdb lists TRBD1, though no DNA is available to test this call. This CDR3 region has 14 residues. Germline V gives CDR1 MDHEN, CDR2 SYDVKM. The CDR3 spells CASSFAGGTDAQYF.

The rearrangement joins TRBV2 to TRBJ1-2; TCRdb indicates TRBD1, and absent DNA this call remains unverified. CDR1 is SNHLY, CDR2 FYNNEI, per germline. The CDR3 runs to 14 residues. CDR3 in amino acids: CASIGPGVTYGYTF.

Considering frequency, this clonotype is medium-sized. The chain has TRBV30 and TRBJ1-1. The CDR3 contains 13 residues. Germline CDR1 and CDR2: GTSNPN and SVGIG (reference sequence). This chain's CDR3 is CAWSHEGNTEAFF.

The gene calls are TRBV29-1 and TRBJ2-2; TCRdb outputs TRBD2, but without DNA this stays unchecked. The germline V gene has CDR1 SQVTM and CDR2 ANQGSEA. CDR3 size: 12 residues. CDR3 sequence: CSVDGGTGELFF.

The chain couples TRBV29-1 to TRBJ2-3; TCRdb returns TRBD2, unconfirmable since there is no DNA. CDR1 is SQVTM and CDR2 is ANQGSEA in the germline V gene. The CDR3 consists of 15 residues. CDR3 region: CSVGPSSGNTDTQYF.

The rearrangement uses TRBV23-1 and TRBJ2-1; TCRdb designates TRBD1, a call that cannot be tested without DNA. TRBV23-1 belongs to the ORF category, with a function that is uncertain. CDR3 size: 15 residues. The CDR3 loop reads CASSQSPLSYNEQFF.

This sequence joins TRBV5-6 and TRBJ2-1; TCRdb's D call of TRBD2 is untestable without DNA. This CDR3 comprises 14 residues. Germline V gene lookup returns CDR1 SGHDT and CDR2 YYEEEE. The CDR3 region is CASSRPAGSHEQFF.

The chain couples TRBV15 to TRBJ2-3. Germline V gene sequence: CDR1 LNHNV, CDR2 YYDKDF (reference sequence). This CDR3 has 12 residues. CDR3 in amino acids: CATSVRVTPQYF.

This chain connects TRBV7-2 to TRBJ1-2; the TCRdb D gene call, TRBD1, has no DNA to confirm it. Germline V lookup: CDR1 SGHTA, CDR2 FQGNSA. There are 14 residues in the CDR3. The CDR3 here is CASSPDRGVGGYTF.

V is TRBV5-1 and J is TRBJ2-7; TCRdb proposes TRBD1, but this gene call is untestable without DNA. The CDR3 has 14 amino acids. Germline V gene lookup returns CDR1 SGHRS and CDR2 YFSETQ. CDR3 in amino acids: CASSSEGGLQEQYF.

V gene TRBV29-1 combines with J gene TRBJ1-1; checking the TCRdb D call of TRBD1 is not possible without DNA. This CDR3 is built from 16 residues. Per the germline V gene, CDR1 is SQVTM and CDR2 is ANQGSEA. This CDR3 reads CSVEGGGSASGTEAFF.

The chain links TRBV20-1 to TRBJ2-5; TCRdb's D call, TRBD1, is unchecked because there is no DNA. Germline V gene sequence: CDR1 DFQATT, CDR2 SNEGSKA (reference sequence). CDR3 size: 14 residues. This chain's CDR3 is CSARAPDSGVTQYF.